This TCR beta chain appears in the sequencing data of a study of blood T cell repertoires in COVID-19. Across the whole study: The samples span acute and convalescent COVID-19 from the United States, Italy and Spain. The analysed material was cDNA or gDNA that came from T cells, B-cell-depleted T cells, or PBMCs.

The CDR3 runs 13 residues. CDR1 GTSNPN and CDR2 SVGIG come from the germline V gene (reference sequence). The V gene lost 0 bases and the J gene lost 1 base, with 6 bases spanning the gap. Authors' processing steps: Nucleated cell counts were estimated from reference gene primer amplification. TCRdb's copy holds only in-frame clones and misses some; the assay was immunoSEQ multiplex PCR. The DNA was the basis for D and trimming; V, J and clone size are from that table. The sample records under 300,000 clones, 65% to 85% being singletons. What was sequenced was peripheral blood. The chain has TRBV30 and TRBJ2-5, with no clear D. The receptor was derived from a woman between 40 and 55 years old with active or convalescent COVID-19. The CDR3: CAWSVQIQETQYF. CDR3 coding DNA: TGTGCCTGGAGTGTACAGATCCAAGAGACCCAGTACTTC. Full variable domain (remainder filled in from reference TRBV30 and TRBJ2-5): SQTIHQWPATLVQPVGSPLSLECTVEGTSNPNLYWYRQAAGRGLQLLFYSVGIGQISSEVPQNLSASRPQDRQFILSSKKLLLSDSGFYLCAWSVQIQETQYFGPGTRLLVL.